This T cell receptor beta chain was sequenced during a study of a mutant IDH1 vaccine in newly diagnosed glioma. Study-wide context: Treated patients had a mean age of 40.4 years and a roughly 62% male, 37.5% female split. Those enrolled had earlier been treated with radiotherapy, temozolomide, or both, mostly both.

Time point given: week 23, last vaccination. Each dose of the vaccine consisted of 300 ug of mutant IDH1 20-mer peptide, with topical imiquimod. Donors had new WHO grade 3 or 4 IDH1-mutant, ATRX-lost astrocytomas. Trimming cost V 2 bases and J 8 bases; bases outside gene matches: 8. Germline V gives CDR1 PRHDT, CDR2 FYEKMQ (reference sequence). The CDR3 is made up of 15 amino acids. Of note for this clone: The antigen is undetermined.

Sequencing was performed with immunoSEQ multiplex PCR; in TCRdb, only in-frame clones are kept and a portion is missing. The sample lists 9,000 to 13,000 clones, about 91% seen once, with around 5.2% in the top ten. The starting material was PBMCs, obtained from a glioma patient whose treatment included an IDH1 peptide vaccine. The clonotype originates from a woman aged 40 to 50 with glioma. Some clones in this sample may be carry-over from other donors' samples. The chain recombines TRBV13 with TRBJ2-1, with 8 bases lining up with TRBD2. For the CDR3, the DNA is TGTGCCAGCAGCTTAAATATAGCGGGGTCCTATGAGCAGTTCTTC. It is translated as CASSLNIAGSYEQFF.